This is a list of T cell receptor beta chains from one sample in a study of OX40 agonist ivuxolimab in advanced cancers. Generated by immunoSEQ multiplex PCR, the TCRdb table keeps only in-frame clones and is missing some. This table holds about 64,000 clones, around 84% found once. The sequencing here drew on CD4+ or CD8+ T cells sorted from blood, taken in a trial of the OX40 agonist ivuxolimab. The source is an adult with an advanced solid tumor such as melanoma, head and neck, liver or kidney cancer. Both conserved end residues are part of each CDR3. The D gene is left open where the match is weak. Clone size is given for some rows only: seen once, a few or many times, or a class if the clone is expanded.

>TRBJ2-7|TRBV7-9|.|.
CASSHEQGLSYEQYF
TGTGCCAGCAGTCATGAACAGGGTCTCTCCTACGAGCAGTACTTC
>TRBJ2-7|TRBV18|TRBD2|.
CASSPSSGGPKQYF
TGTGCCAGCTCACCGTCGAGCGGGGGCCCCAAGCAGTACTTC
>TRBJ2-1|TRBV7-3|.|.
CASSLSPGANEQFF
TGTGCCAGCAGCTTAAGCCCGGGGGCCAATGAGCAGTTCTTC
>TRBJ1-2|TRBV5-8|TRBD1|.
CASSSPDRAGGYTF
TGTGCCAGCAGCTCGCCGGACAGGGCTGGGGGCTACACCTTC
>TRBJ2-1|TRBV7-6|TRBD2|.
CASSSGTSGEEQFF
TGTGCCAGCAGCTCCGGGACTAGCGGGGAAGAGCAGTTCTTC
>TRBJ2-3|TRBV7-9|.|once
CASSLNLAADTQYF
TGTGCCAGCAGCTTAAACCTGGCGGCAGATACGCAGTATTTT
>TRBJ2-2|TRBV5-1|.|once
CASSLDRGPGTGELFF
TGCGCCAGCAGCTTGGATAGGGGCCCGGGGACCGGGGAGCTGTTTTTT
>TRBJ1-2|TRBV5-1|.|.
CASTYSSGSYGYTF
TGCGCCAGCACCTATTCCTCAGGGAGCTATGGCTACACCTTC
>TRBJ1-2|TRBV6-1|.|.
CASSEEAGPWSYTF
TGTGCCAGCAGTGAAGAAGCCGGGCCTTGGAGCTACACCTTC
>TRBJ2-1|TRBV5-1|.|.
CASSPGTSSVVAQQFF
TGCGCCAGCAGCCCCGGGACCAGCAGCGTCGTTGCCCAGCAGTTCTTC
>TRBJ2-3|TRBV19|.|.
CASSISFRGVTDTQYF
TGTGCCAGTAGTATCAGCTTCAGGGGTGTCACAGATACGCAGTATTTT
>TRBJ1-4|TRBV19|.|.
CASHLGGGGGKLFF
TGTGCCAGCCATCTCGGCGGCGGCGGGGGAAAACTGTTTTTT
>TRBJ1-1|TRBV28|.|few
CASPPGGPGTNEAFF
TGTGCCAGCCCCCCCGGGGGCCCCGGTACGAATGAAGCTTTCTTT
>TRBJ1-5|TRBV4-2|.|few
CASSQDQGYQPQHF
TGTGCCAGCAGCCAAGATCAAGGGTATCAGCCCCAGCATTTT
>TRBJ2-3|TRBV28|.|.
CASSFPPPSTDTQYF
TGTGCCAGCAGTTTCCCTCCCCCCTCTACAGATACGCAGTATTTT
>TRBJ1-1|TRBV6-6|.|.
CASSYSVTANTEAFF
TGTGCCAGCAGTTACTCTGTGACAGCGAACACTGAAGCTTTCTTT
>TRBJ1-4|TRBV4-1|.|.
CASSLGRVEKLFF
TGCGCCAGCAGCCTCGGTCGGGTCGAAAAACTGTTTTTT
>TRBJ2-2|TRBV7-6|.|.
CASSRVTGELFF
TGTGCCAGCTCCCGAGTCACCGGGGAGCTGTTTTTT
>TRBJ1-2|TRBV6-5|.|once
CASTPGTVYGYTF
TGTGCCAGCACCCCAGGCACTGTCTATGGCTACACCTTC
>TRBJ2-1|TRBV19|.|few
CASSVDWNNEQFF
TGTGCCAGTAGTGTAGATTGGAACAATGAGCAGTTCTTC
>TRBJ2-7|TRBV5-5|TRBD2|.
CASSPAGGPYEQYF
TGTGCCAGCAGCCCCGCGGGAGGGCCTTACGAGCAGTACTTC
>TRBJ2-1|TRBV10-1|.|.
CASSSGPGPVYNEQFF
TGCGCCAGCAGTAGCGGTCCGGGACCGGTCTACAATGAGCAGTTCTTC
>TRBJ2-5|TRBV19|TRBD2|.
CASAGGLDETQYF
TGTGCCTCAGCGGGGGGGCTCGATGAGACCCAGTACTTC
>TRBJ2-7|TRBV5-1|.|.
CASSSQGHEQYF
TGCGCCAGCAGCTCCCAAGGCCACGAGCAGTACTTC
>TRBJ1-4|TRBV23-1|.|.
CASSLRGNEKLFF
TGCGCCAGCAGTTTAAGGGGAAATGAAAAACTGTTTTTT
>TRBJ1-1|TRBV7-3|.|.
CASSFGQYTEAFF
TGTGCCAGCAGCTTTGGACAGTACACTGAAGCTTTCTTT
>TRBJ2-1|TRBV6-5|TRBD1|.
CASSYRDRDEQFF
TGTGCCAGCAGTTACAGGGACAGGGACGAGCAGTTCTTC
>TRBJ1-1|TRBV5-6|.|.
CASSVRGSNTEAFF
TGTGCCAGCAGCGTGAGGGGGTCGAACACTGAAGCTTTCTTT
>TRBJ2-7|TRBV19|.|.
CASIVGVPSSYEQYF
TGTGCCAGTATCGTGGGGGTACCAAGCTCCTACGAGCAGTACTTC
>TRBJ1-2|TRBV10-2|.|once
CASSERSTDGYTF
TGCGCCAGCAGTGAGCGATCGACGGATGGCTACACCTTC
>TRBJ1-6|TRBV7-9|.|.
CASSFGSSYNSPLHF
TGTGCCAGCAGCTTTGGATCTTCCTATAATTCACCCCTCCACTTT
>TRBJ1-1|TRBV4-1|.|.
CASRGPLRGTEAFF
TGCGCCAGCAGGGGGCCCTTAAGGGGCACTGAAGCTTTCTTT
>TRBJ1-2|TRBV7-9|.|.
CASSLGPAIYGYTF
TGTGCCAGCAGCTTAGGGCCAGCTATCTATGGCTACACCTTC
>TRBJ2-5|TRBV19|TRBD2|few
CASSIPRGLAGAETQYF
TGTGCCAGTAGTATTCCTAGGGGACTAGCGGGAGCAGAGACCCAGTACTTC
>TRBJ1-2|TRBV19|.|.
CASTPLTGQYGYTF
TGTGCCAGTACCCCACTTACAGGACAATATGGCTACACCTTC
>TRBJ2-1|TRBV10-1|TRBD1|.
CASSDSGKQGFDEQFF
TGCGCCAGCAGTGACTCCGGTAAACAGGGGTTTGATGAGCAGTTCTTC
>TRBJ2-7|TRBV7-2|.|.
CASRAWPAYEQYF
TGTGCCAGCAGGGCATGGCCAGCCTACGAGCAGTACTTC
>TRBJ1-4|TRBV11-2|.|.
CASSLGNVGEKLFF
TGTGCCAGCAGCTTAGGAAATGTTGGGGAAAAACTGTTTTTT
>TRBJ1-4|TRBV7-2|TRBD1|once
CASSRSGTEVSEKLFF
TGTGCCAGCAGCCGATCCGGGACAGAAGTTAGTGAAAAACTGTTTTTT
>TRBJ2-2|TRBV11-2|TRBD1|.
CASSLGTGAGGELFF
TGTGCCAGCAGCTTAGGTACAGGGGCTGGCGGGGAGCTGTTTTTT
>TRBJ2-3|TRBV18|.|few
CASSPQRTGTDTQYF
TGTGCCAGCTCACCACAGCGGACGGGCACAGATACGCAGTATTTT
>TRBJ2-4|TRBV5-1|TRBD2|.
CASSRTSGKNIQYF
TGCGCCAGCAGTCGGACTAGCGGCAAAAACATTCAGTACTTC
>TRBJ1-1|TRBV6-5|.|.
CASSSQGRRNTEAFF
TGTGCCAGCAGTTCTCAGGGAAGGAGGAACACTGAAGCTTTCTTT
>TRBJ2-5|TRBV4-1|.|few
CASSQTRDTSQETQYF
TGCGCCAGCAGCCAAACCCGGGACACGAGTCAAGAGACCCAGTACTTC
>TRBJ1-6|TRBV30|.|.
CASGARQTYNSPLHF
TGTGCCTCCGGGGCCCGACAGACCTATAATTCACCCCTCCACTTT
>TRBJ2-1|TRBV2|.|.
CASSESTNNEQFF
TGTGCCAGCAGTGAGTCTACGAACAATGAGCAGTTCTTC
>TRBJ1-4|TRBV29-1|TRBD1|.
CSARGGRGEKLFF
TGCAGCGCCCGAGGGGGCAGGGGTGAAAAACTGTTTTTT
>TRBJ2-1|TRBV28|.|.
CASITNHNEQFF
TGTGCCAGCATTACGAACCACAATGAGCAGTTCTTC
>TRBJ2-3|TRBV19|.|.
CASSGTGHPSTDTQYF
TGTGCCAGTAGTGGAACAGGGCACCCTAGCACAGATACGCAGTATTTT
>TRBJ2-6|TRBV5-1|TRBD2|once
CASSDLAGGSGANVLTF
TGCGCCAGCAGCGACCTAGCGGGGGGCTCTGGGGCCAACGTCCTGACTTTC
>TRBJ2-5|TRBV7-2|.|.
CASSLQETQYF
TGTGCCAGCAGCTTACAAGAGACCCAGTACTTC
>TRBJ1-1|TRBV29-1|.|.
CSVGGFMNTEAFF
TGCAGCGTGGGCGGGTTCATGAACACTGAAGCTTTCTTT